Described below is a single TCR beta chain sequence and its context. These data are taken from a study of blood T cell repertoires in COVID-19. Study in general: The origin of the acute and convalescent COVID-19 samples was the United States, Italy and Spain. Sample material is recorded as cDNA or gDNA derived from T cells, B-cell-depleted T cells, or PBMCs.

The CDR3 runs 13 residues. The germline gives CDR1 KGHDR, CDR2 SFDVKD. V was clipped by 2 bases and J by 9 bases; unmatched bases: 5. Source study methods: For nucleated cells, counts were estimated from reference gene primer amplification. Clones were read by immunoSEQ multiplex PCR, and TCRdb kept only the in-frame ones, dropping some. V and J calls and clone size come straight from that table; D and trimming were deduced from the DNA. Here the sample spans roughly 250,000 clones, 75% to 90% being singletons. The source is a human donor in a cohort sampled during active COVID-19. Sequenced input: peripheral blood. The chain joins TRBV24-1 to TRBJ2-7, with TRBD1 identical over 8 bases. The CDR3 loop reads CATSDYGQGRQYF. CDR3 nucleotides: TGTGCCACCAGTGATTATGGACAGGGACGGCAGTACTTC.